This note documents a single T cell receptor (beta chain) sequence. What it binds is unknown. Study processing details: ImmunoSEQ output held junction-only sequences without quality scores, so filtering differed. Libraries were prepared by immunoSEQ multiplex PCR; TCRdb keeps only in-frame clonotypes and omits some of them. D and trimming come from the DNA, and the V and J calls and clone size come from that table. The sample holds roughly 2.6 million clones; around nine tenths are singletons and the top ten take about 0.13%. This entry belongs to a study of shared clonotypes between healthy human individuals. For the study at large: The composition of the donors was a couple of women and a few men aged 18 to 49.

Notes on the study in general: Naive subsets generally exceeded memory subsets in estimated richness.

The sequence came from a man aged 18 to 30 in good health. What was sequenced was naive CD4+ T cells sorted from blood. Subset specified: CD45RA+ positively selected.

The CDR3 nucleotides read TGTGCCAGCAGCGTAAAGGAGGACGCGAGAACGCAGTATTTT. Its translation: CASSVKEDARTQYF. The J gene is TRBJ2-3, the V gene TRBV9, with D possibly matching TRBD2 (5 bases). CDR1 and CDR2 (germline): SGDLS, YYNGEE. V lost 1 base and J 9 bases, leaving 15 bases between the germline ends. The CDR3 runs 14 residues.